The rows below give T cell receptor beta chains drawn from one sample of a study of identical twins. TCRdb reprocessed the 5' RACE reads via MiXCR and lists one record per CDR3 protein. This table holds 450,000 or so distinct CDR3 sequences, 14% found once. The sample also formed part of further work on yellow fever vaccine responses in identical twins.

The sample was CD4+ T cells sorted from blood. These receptors all come from a woman under 30 in good health. CDR3s include the opening cysteine and the closing phenylalanine or tryptophan. D genes are given only for firm matches. Some rows have no size entry. The others give once, few or many, or a class for an expanded clone.

j_gene | d_gene | abundance | v_gene | CDR3aa | CDR3nt
TRBJ1-1 | - | few | TRBV6-1 | CASGLVNTEAFF | TGTGCCAGCGGGCTAGTGAACACTGAAGCTTTCTTT
TRBJ1-4 | TRBD1 | few | TRBV7-9 | CASSYLPGQGGEKLFF | TGTGCCAGCAGCTATCTACCGGGACAGGGGGGTGAAAAACTGTTTTTT
TRBJ2-1 | TRBD2 | - | TRBV20-1 | CSASIGTSGSAYYNEQFF | TGCAGTGCTAGTATAGGGACTAGCGGCTCGGCCTACTACAATGAGCAGTTCTTC
TRBJ2-1 | TRBD1 | - | TRBV10-3 | CAISGTGLDEQFF | TGTGCCATCAGCGGGACAGGGCTTGATGAGCAGTTCTTC
TRBJ2-4 | TRBD2 | few | TRBV19 | CASSIGASGKVIQYF | TGTGCCAGTAGTATAGGGGCTAGCGGGAAGGTCATTCAGTACTTC
TRBJ2-1 | TRBD1 | - | TRBV30 | CAWNGQGNEQFF | TGTGCCTGGAACGGACAGGGCAATGAGCAGTTCTTC
TRBJ2-1 | TRBD2 | few | TRBV7-3 | CASSLLGTSNEQFF | TGTGCCAGCAGCCTCCTCGGGACTAGCAATGAGCAGTTCTTC
TRBJ2-2 | TRBD2 | - | TRBV13 | CASSKSGTRYTGELFF | TGTGCCAGCAGCAAATCCGGGACTAGGTACACCGGGGAGCTGTTTTTT
TRBJ2-5 | TRBD2 | - | TRBV28 | CASSARGSGRKTQYF | TGTGCCAGCAGCGCCCGGGGCAGCGGGAGAAAGACCCAGTACTTC
TRBJ1-5 | - | few | TRBV4-1 | CASSQAEVGQPQHF | TGCGCCAGCAGCCAAGCGGAGGTCGGGCAGCCCCAGCATTTT
TRBJ2-5 | TRBD2 | few | TRBV29-1 | CSGSGGSETQYF | TGCAGCGGCTCGGGGGGATCGGAGACCCAGTACTTC
TRBJ2-1 | TRBD2 | few | TRBV18 | CASSPNSGGINEQFF | TGTGCCAGCTCACCAAACAGCGGGGGAATCAATGAGCAGTTCTTC
TRBJ2-2 | TRBD1 | many | TRBV5-1 | CASSLRQGNTGELFF | TGCGCCAGCAGCTTACGACAGGGGAACACCGGGGAGCTGTTTTTT
TRBJ2-5 | - | - | TRBV6-2/TRBV6-3 | CASSSLRETQYF | TGTGCCAGCAGTTCACTTAGAGAGACCCAGTACTTC
TRBJ1-2 | - | few | TRBV5-6 | CASSLDQTGDYTF | TGTGCCAGCAGCCTTGATCAAACGGGTGACTACACCTTC
TRBJ2-2 | - | - | TRBV4-3 | CASSQVGNTGELFF | TGCGCCAGCAGCCAAGTCGGAAACACCGGGGAGCTGTTTTTT
TRBJ1-1 | - | few | TRBV20-1 | CSASPDSNTEAFF | TGCAGTGCTAGTCCCGACAGCAACACTGAAGCTTTCTTT
TRBJ2-7 | TRBD1 | few | TRBV5-1 | CASGLGTGLSYEQYF | TGCGCCAGCGGGCTAGGGACAGGGCTTTCCTACGAGCAGTACTTC
TRBJ2-3 | TRBD1 | - | TRBV7-2 | CASSFWRGQATDTQYF | TGTGCCAGCAGCTTCTGGAGGGGACAGGCAACAGATACGCAGTATTTT
TRBJ2-1 | TRBD2 | - | TRBV7-2 | CASSPRLAGVNEQFF | TGTGCCAGCAGCCCCAGGTTAGCGGGAGTGAATGAGCAGTTCTTC